This note documents a single T cell receptor beta chain sequence. This sample is drawn from a study of blood T cell dynamics during melanoma immunotherapy. Study summary: Patients with metastatic melanoma got pembrolizumab or nivolumab-ipilimumab as first-line care.

Clones were sequenced by immunoSEQ multiplex PCR, and TCRdb holds only the in-frame ones, with some missing. Among approximately 11,000 clones listed, approximately 89% were seen once. This CDR3 has 13 residues. The germline V gene has CDR1 SGHTA and CDR2 FQGNSA. The V end was cut by 4 bases, the J end by 3 bases, with 10 bases between. Time point denoted: week 3, after first cycle of checkpoint inhibitor. Samples come from before therapy and from week 3 after the first blockade cycle. Apart from two fast progressors, RECIST 1.1 response was judged 12 weeks post-infusion. Patients with prior systemic cancer treatment, concomitant immunosuppressants, or other active malignancies were excluded.

The chain combines TRBV7-2 with TRBJ2-7; D unclear. The TCR originated in a human donor with melanoma. The specimen comprised blood, sampled from a patient treated with checkpoint blockade. The CDR3 spells CASSSRTIYEQYF. The CDR3 DNA reads as TGTGCCAGCAGCTCGCGGACCATCTACGAGCAGTACTTC.